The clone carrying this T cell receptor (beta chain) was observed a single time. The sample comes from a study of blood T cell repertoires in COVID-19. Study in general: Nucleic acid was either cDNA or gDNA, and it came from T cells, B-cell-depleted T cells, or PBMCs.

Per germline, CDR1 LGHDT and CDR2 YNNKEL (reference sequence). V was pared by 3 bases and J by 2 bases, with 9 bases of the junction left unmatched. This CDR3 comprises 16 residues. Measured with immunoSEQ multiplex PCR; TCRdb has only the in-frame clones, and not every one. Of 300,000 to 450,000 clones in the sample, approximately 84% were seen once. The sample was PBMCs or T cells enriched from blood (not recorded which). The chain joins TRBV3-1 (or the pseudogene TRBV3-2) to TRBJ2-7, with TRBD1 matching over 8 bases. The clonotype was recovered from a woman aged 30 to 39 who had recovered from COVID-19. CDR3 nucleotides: TGTGCCAGCAGCCACATCACAGGGGGTCGGCCCTACGAGCAGTACTTC. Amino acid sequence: CASSHITGGRPYEQYF.